Below, one T cell receptor (beta chain) is given with its context. The antigen it binds to is not known. The input lacks base qualities; no much larger clone sits a single base away. The data stem from a study of T cell responses to AZD1222 COVID-19 vaccine (dated by TCRdb to about 2021). In terms of the full investigation: Because spike-specific TCR depth and breadth did not differ between the two schedules, AZD1222 recipients who got a second dose at roughly 4 weeks were pooled with those who got a second dose at roughly 12 weeks. TCR sequencing covered some 250 trial participants: around 210 given two doses of AZD1222 and about 26 given two doses of MenACWY control vaccine. Trial participants were enrolled into age subgroups of 18-55, 56-69 and 70-plus years, which contained around 150, 29 and 61 TCR-sequenced participants, respectively.

The CDR3 regions of human TCRbeta chains were analyzed by immunosequencing. Concerning the study's data processing: Repertoire TCRs were matched against a reference library of SARS-CoV-2-specific TCRs generated with the MIRA antigen-specificity platform. Breadth meant the fraction of unique TCRs that were SARS-CoV-2-associated, whereas depth meant the fraction of total T cells that were SARS-CoV-2-associated. Using the MIRA data, each spike-specific TCR was mapped to the spike region that the TCR reacts to and placed in a CD4 or CD8 class. Log10-transformed breadth and depth values were compared by one-way ANOVA with Sidak's multiple comparisons tests. TCRdb carries this immuneACCESS record with in-frame sequences only. Its versions omit some clonotypes, under half of them owing to an unresolved V gene in the studies checked, with the rest unexplained. V, J and clone size derive from that table, while D and trimming were established from the DNA sequence. Recorded for this sample are around 100,000 clones; roughly nine tenths of them occurred a single time. The biggest ten clones account for 1.8% of the sample.

What the authors observed across the whole study: The 56-69-year group was small, and its depth increase did not reach significance, likely because of low power. The whole spike protein was spanned by vaccine-associated CD4 TCRs, and dominant responses were seen in regions 160-218 and 743-854. Conclusions about previously exposed vaccinees are limited because only six or seven AZD1222 recipients were SARS-CoV-2 seropositive at baseline. Reportedly, close to half of the unique spike-specific TCRs recognized epitopes lying outside the regions that are mutated in the B.1.351 and B.1.1.7 variants. Participants were mostly white British and included more females than males, and it was suggested by the authors that clonal diversity may have been underestimated. Because no samples from the day 14 peak response were available, repertoires could be characterized only after the peak T cell response. After two AZD1222 doses, both the breadth and the depth of spike-specific TCRs were significantly higher than at day 0 and than in MenACWY recipients.

This specimen's time point label, interpreted: baseline before first vaccination. Samples from vaccinated people were obtained from the UK trials COV001 and COV002, which included a single-blind randomized controlled phase 2/3 trial of AZD1222 (ChAdOx1 nCoV-19) in healthy adults. Trial participant PBMC samples were collected at day 0 and day 28 after the second dose for TCRbeta chain sequencing. The germline V gene (reference sequence) specifies SEHNR as CDR1 and FQNEAQ as CDR2. Measured from the cysteine to the phenylalanine, the CDR3 is 16 residues long. Of the read, only the CDR3 DNA is kept; its 48 bases are in frame from base 1. The germline ends are 13 bases apart after V is trimmed by 5 bases and J by 0 bases.

The starting material was peripheral blood, obtained on day 0 of AZD1222 vaccination. The source is an adult in good health. Recombination connected TRBV7-9 to TRBJ2-2, with the D gene uncertain. This receptor has the CDR3 CASSPVGIANTGELFF. The DNA is as follows: TGTGCCAGCAGCCCAGTTGGAATTGCGAACACCGGGGAGCTGTTTTTT.